Sequencing of this TCR beta chain was carried out in a study of T-cell reconstitution after alpha-beta-depleted transplantation in children. The study's findings and limits: Reported findings indicate that, about two months after transplant, alpha-beta T cells came from several hundred expanded clones, which were derived from non-depleted graft cells. Diversity of TCRbeta at day 60 was high in some patients, arising from surviving recipient T cells and thymic progenitors. One year after transplant, T-cell counts and diversity came mostly from newly produced T cells.

Preparation of the TCRbeta library was carried out with unique molecular identifiers. TCRdb redid the calling of the PCR reads with MiXCR, one entry per CDR3 protein. This table has about 830,000 distinct CDR3 sequences, around 15% appearing once. For this clonotype: Its antigen is unknown.

The V end was cut by 4 bases, the J end by 6 bases, with 23 bases between. Looked up from germline, CDR1 is SGHRS and CDR2 is YFSETQ. This CDR3 spans 16 amino acids. The TCR comes from a male patient between 5 and 17 years old who had a stem cell transplant for acute lymphoblastic leukemia, so the T cells may come from the graft donor. The chain carries TRBV5-1 and TRBJ2-7; TRBD1 might be the D (6 bases). This material consisted of PBMCs, mostly from graft donor cells, taken 360 days after TCRalphabeta/CD19-depleted stem cell transplant. CDR3 amino acids: CASSISTGGTSTEQYF. As DNA, the CDR3 is TGCGCCAGCAGCATCTCGACAGGAGGAACCTCTACCGAGCAGTACTTC.